A single sample is the source of the 22 T cell receptor beta chains below, sequenced in a study of beta chain features in type 1 diabetes. Of the isolated RNA, all was reverse transcribed, and so the sequenced material was expressed TCRB transcripts. This table comes from immunoSEQ multiplex PCR, and its TCRdb copy is limited to in-frame clones, with some not included. Of about 370,000 clones detected, around 15% appear once; the ten largest clones hold approximately 0.019%. Sequencing used naive CD4+ T cells from blood. These TCRs come from a woman aged 18-30 years in good health.

This chain links TRBV28 with TRBJ1-1; TRBD1 matches 9 bases. CDR3 length equals 12 residues. Germline loops: CDR1 MDHEN, CDR2 SYDVKM. V trimming: 6 bases; J trimming: 10 bases; junction bases outside the gene matches: 6. The CDR3 nucleotides are TGTGCCAGCAGGTTCCCGGGACAGGGAGCTTTCTTT. Its translation: CASRFPGQGAFF. Filled out from reference TRBV28 and TRBJ1-1, the complete variable domain reads DVKVTQSSRYLVKRTGEKVFLECVQDMDHENMFWYRQDPGLGLRLIYFSYDVKMKEKGDIPEGYSVSREKKERFSLILESASTNQTSMYLCASRFPGQGAFFGQGTRLTVV.

The V gene is TRBV7-2, the J gene TRBJ2-1; tentative D call: TRBD1 (7 bases). Trimming cost V 5 bases and J 15 bases, with 17 bases left between them. The CDR3 consists of 12 residues. Germline CDR1 and CDR2: SGHTA and FQGNSA. CDR3 region: CASSRGTAGRFF. The CDR3 DNA is TGTGCCAGCAGCCGCGGGACAGCCGGGCGGTTCTTC.

The V and J genes are TRBV29-1 and TRBJ2-1, with 10 bases identical to TRBD1. Looked up from germline, CDR1 is SQVTM and CDR2 is ANQGSEA. The V and J ends lost 7 bases and 1 base, in that order; junction bases with no gene match: 4. The CDR3 is 14 amino acids. The CDR3 is CSAGDRGSYNEQFF. The CDR3 coding sequence is TGCAGCGCCGGGGACAGGGGTTCCTACAATGAGCAGTTCTTC.

The chain employs TRBV20-1 and TRBJ2-3; unclear D gene. The V gene's germline CDR1 is DFQATT and CDR2 SNEGSKA (reference sequence). The CDR3 extends over 11 amino acids. The V and J ends lost 3 bases and 14 bases respectively, with 15 bases between them. The CDR3 DNA is TGCAGTGCTAGTCTTGGCCGTCCGTTGTATTTT. Encoded protein: CSASLGRPLYF.

The chain uses TRBV9 and TRBJ2-1, with 7 positions matching TRBD1. This CDR3 spans 15 amino acids. V lost 2 bases and J lost 1; bases outside the gene matches: 3. CDR1 and CDR2 (germline): SGDLS, YYNGEE. The CDR3 DNA reads TGTGCCAGCAGCGTCGGGACAGCTTCCTACAATGAGCAGTTCTTC. Its translation is CASSVGTASYNEQFF.

J is TRBJ1-1 and V is TRBV19; no clear D. The CDR3 length is 13 residues. Germline CDR1 reads LNHDA; CDR2 reads SQIVND (reference sequence). Trimming shortened V by 4 bases and J by 5 bases, and 11 bases separated the two germline ends. The CDR3 loop reads CASSTEVGTEAFF. CDR3 nucleotides: TGTGCCAGTAGTACGGAGGTTGGGACTGAAGCTTTCTTT.

The chain combines TRBV4-1 with TRBJ2-7; 7 bases agree with TRBD2. Germline V gives CDR1 MGHRA, CDR2 YSYEKL. V lost 0 bases to trimming and J lost 7 bases; unmatched junction nucleotides: 9. The CDR3 is 15 residues long. The CDR3 region is CASSQEGGGPKEQYF. The CDR3 DNA is TGCGCCAGCAGCCAAGAGGGGGGAGGGCCAAAAGAGCAGTACTTC.

CDR3 bases: TGTGCCATCAGCAGGACTAGCGCAGATACGCAGTATTTT. It is translated as CAISRTSADTQYF. The gene calls are TRBV10-3 and TRBJ2-3; 9 positions agree with TRBD2. This CDR3 comprises 13 residues. Germline loops: CDR1 ENHRY, CDR2 SYGVKD. After removal of 6 bases from V and 4 bases from J, the junction contained 2 bases not matched to a gene.

The CDR3 is CASTRQGFGEKLFF. In DNA form, the CDR3 reads TGTGCCAGCACCCGACAGGGGTTCGGTGAAAAACTGTTTTTT. This rearrangement joins TRBV28 to TRBJ1-4, with 8 bases fitting TRBD1. This CDR3 region has 14 residues. In germline, CDR1 is MDHEN, CDR2 SYDVKM. V shed 7 bases, J shed 7 bases, and the junction held 8 bases outside the gene matches.

This clone was detected a few times. The CDR3 reads CASSAYRGGYGYTF. For the CDR3, the DNA is TGTGCCAGCAGTGCCTACAGGGGTGGCTATGGCTACACCTTC. The J gene is TRBJ1-2, the V gene TRBV7-2, with 7 positions matching TRBD1. Germline trimming cut 6 bases from V and 4 bases from J; bases unmatched to any gene: 8. Germline V gene sequence: CDR1 SGHTA, CDR2 FQGNSA. The CDR3 is 14 amino acids.

This clone has only a few counts. The chain uses TRBV19 and TRBJ2-2; perhaps TRBD1 as D (7 bases). Per the germline V gene, CDR1 is LNHDA and CDR2 is SQIVND (reference sequence). The germline V and J ends were trimmed by 3 bases and 3 bases, with 20 bases remaining between them. The CDR3 is 18 amino acids. CDR3 region: CASSMWGRGQSYTGELFF. The DNA for the CDR3 is TGTGCCAGTAGTATGTGGGGGCGGGGACAGAGTTACACCGGGGAGCTGTTTTTT.

The chain joins TRBV7-2 to TRBJ2-7; 8 bases fit TRBD2. V lost 5 bases to trimming and J lost 6 bases; unmatched junction nucleotides: 6. This CDR3 comprises 13 residues. Germline CDR1 SGHTA, CDR2 FQGNSA. The CDR3 DNA reads as TGTGCCAGCAGCCGGTTGCGGGGGGTCGAGCAGTACTTC. Its translation: CASSRLRGVEQYF.

The chain is built from TRBV7-9 and TRBJ2-4; 9 bases are a match to TRBD1. V lost 0 bases, J lost 6 bases, and 3 bases stayed unmatched. In germline, CDR1 is SEHNR, CDR2 FQNEAQ (reference sequence). The CDR3 contains 15 residues. CDR3 sequence: CASSLAGGQGNIQYF. DNA for the CDR3: TGTGCCAGCAGCTTAGCGGGGGGACAGGGAAACATTCAGTACTTC.

The chain couples TRBV6-5 to TRBJ2-1; 9 bases line up with TRBD2. Germline V gene sequence: CDR1 MNHEY, CDR2 SVGAGI. This CDR3 contains 15 residues. Losses at the gene ends were 7 bases for V and 7 bases for J; bases not matched to a gene: 11. This CDR3 is CASTAGGLPGNEQFF. DNA for the CDR3: TGTGCCAGCACGGCGGGAGGGCTGCCCGGGAATGAGCAGTTCTTC.

V is TRBV4-2 and J is TRBJ2-5, with 9 bases that match TRBD1. Germline trimming cut 3 bases from V and 4 bases from J; bases unmatched to any gene: 6. Per germline, CDR1 LGHNA and CDR2 YNFKEQ. This CDR3 has 15 residues. CDR3 region: CASSHPGTGSETQYF. CDR3 nucleotide sequence: TGTGCCAGCAGCCATCCCGGGACAGGGTCAGAGACCCAGTACTTC.

This clone has just a few counts. CDR3 sequence reads: CASSQDPGLAGTYNEQFF. CDR3 nucleotide sequence: TGCGCCAGCAGCCAAGATCCCGGGCTAGCGGGAACTTACAATGAGCAGTTCTTC. The gene calls are TRBV4-3 and TRBJ2-1, with 9 bases aligning to TRBD2. V shed 0 bases and J 4 bases; nucleotides not matched to a gene: 10. This CDR3 comprises 18 residues. Germline loops: CDR1 LGHNA, CDR2 YSLEER.

The J gene is TRBJ2-7, the V gene TRBV5-4; D not resolved. Germline CDR1 SGHNT, CDR2 YYREEE (reference sequence). The germline V and J ends were trimmed by 0 bases and 0 bases, with 10 bases remaining between them. CDR3 length: 15 residues. CDR3 DNA: TGTGCCAGCAGCTTGGCCAGCGCGAGCTCCTACGAGCAGTACTTC. It encodes CASSLASASSYEQYF. Complete variable domain (other parts from reference TRBV5-4 and TRBJ2-7): ETGVTQSPTHLIKTRGQQVTLRCSSQSGHNTVSWYQQALGQGPQFIFQYYREEENGRGNFPPRFSGLQFPNYSSELNVNALELDDSALYLCASSLASASSYEQYFGPGTRLTVT.

J is TRBJ2-5 and V is TRBV15; 7 nucleotides match TRBD2. CDR1 LNHNV and CDR2 YYDKDF come from the germline V gene (reference sequence). This CDR3 is built from 16 residues. V was clipped by 3 bases and J by 0 bases; unmatched bases: 7. CDR3 DNA: TGTGCCACCAGCAGGGCGACTAGCAGATACCAAGAGACCCAGTACTTC. Its translation: CATSRATSRYQETQYF. The full variable domain, its missing parts supplied by reference TRBV15 and TRBJ2-5, is DAMVIQNPRYQVTQFGKPVTLSCSQTLNHNVMYWYQQKSSQAPKLLFHYYDKDFNNEADTPDNFQSRRPNTSFCFLDIRSPGLGDTAMYLCATSRATSRYQETQYFGPGTRLLVL.

The chain has TRBV7-2 and TRBJ2-7; 8 nucleotides agree with TRBD1. This CDR3 spans 14 amino acids. The germline CDR1 and CDR2 sequences are SGHTA and FQGNSA. V shed 5 bases, J shed 2 bases, and the junction held 5 bases outside the gene matches. DNA of the CDR3: TGTGCCAGCAGCCCGTACAGGGGGACCTACGAGCAGTACTTC. This gives the protein CASSPYRGTYEQYF.

The chain links TRBV30 to TRBJ2-3, with D possibly TRBD2 on 5 matching bases. Germline CDR1 and CDR2: GTSNPN and SVGIG (reference sequence). The ends were cut back, 0 bases at V and 2 bases at J, with 12 bases in the middle. The CDR3 runs 15 residues. Written as DNA, the CDR3 is TGTGCCTGGAGTGTTCTTGGACTCTCCACAGATACGCAGTATTTT. It is translated as CAWSVLGLSTDTQYF.

This clone has more than one count but fewer than ten. The rearrangement joins TRBV30 to TRBJ2-7, with D unclear. The CDR3 has 11 amino acids. Germline assignment: CDR1 GTSNPN and CDR2 SVGIG (reference sequence). The ends were cut back, 1 base at V and 6 bases at J, with 7 bases in the middle. CDR3 region: CAWSGPGEQYF. The CDR3 coding sequence is TGTGCCTGGAGTGGCCCGGGCGAGCAGTACTTC.

This clone was counted between two and nine times. The chain has TRBV20-1 and TRBJ2-7; 7 positions match TRBD1. Germline V lookup: CDR1 DFQATT, CDR2 SNEGSKA (reference sequence). Germline trimming cut 5 bases from V and 7 bases from J; bases unmatched to any gene: 5. The CDR3 runs to 11 residues. The CDR3 sequence is CSALTGEEQYF. CDR3 bases: TGCAGTGCTCTTACAGGGGAAGAGCAGTACTTC.